The clone carrying this T cell receptor beta chain was seen only a few times. Its antigen is not identified. The source of the sample is a study of persistence of HIV-infected CD4 T cells. This nonspecific control used anti-CD3/anti-CD28 bead stimulation of CD4+ T cells. Sorting selected CD4+ T cells upregulating both CD40 ligand and CD69. The immunoSEQ assay was version 4, run in survey mode. Assay used: immunoSEQ multiplex PCR; TCRdb lists only in-frame clones, some missing. The repertoire holds tens of thousands of clones, with approximately 90% as singletons. This CDR3 comprises 13 residues. The germline CDR1 and CDR2 sequences are ENHRY and SYGVKD. Trimming pared 6 bases from V and 2 bases from J, leaving 8 bases between.

The chain uses TRBV10-3 and TRBJ1-5; D remains unclear. The receptor was isolated from an adult man with HIV who was CMV-seropositive. The source material was CD4+ T cells sorted from PBMCs after roughly 20-hour stimulation, sampled from a patient who received antiretroviral therapy. The CDR3 protein is CAISSAGNQPQHF. DNA of the CDR3: TGTGCCATCAGCTCCGCGGGCAATCAGCCCCAGCATTTT.